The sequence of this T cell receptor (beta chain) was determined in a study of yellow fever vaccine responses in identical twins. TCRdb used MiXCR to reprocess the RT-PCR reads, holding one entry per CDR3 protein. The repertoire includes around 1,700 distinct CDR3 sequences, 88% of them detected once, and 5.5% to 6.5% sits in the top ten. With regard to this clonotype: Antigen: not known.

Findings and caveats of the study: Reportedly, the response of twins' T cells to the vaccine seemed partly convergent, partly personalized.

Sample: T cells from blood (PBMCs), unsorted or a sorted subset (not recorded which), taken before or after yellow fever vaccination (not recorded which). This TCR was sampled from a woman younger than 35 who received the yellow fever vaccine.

The CDR3 loop reads CASSSHASGDYNEQFF. CDR3 DNA: TGTGCCAGCAGCTCACATGCTAGCGGGGACTACAATGAGCAGTTCTTC. The chain is built from TRBV5-5 and TRBJ2-1; 9 bases fit TRBD2. The CDR3 is 16 residues long. Unmatched junction bases numbered 7, after V lost 3 bases and J lost 3 bases. Germline V lookup: CDR1 SGHKS, CDR2 YYEKEE (reference sequence).